This entry concerns a single TCR beta chain. The antigen it recognizes is unknown. Per-base quality was not reported, and no clone a single base away is much larger than it. Using the deep immunoSEQ assay, TCR CDR3 regions were amplified from genomic DNA by multiplex PCR. For each cell subset, the extracted genomic DNA was distributed evenly across all wells of several immunoSEQ 96-well plates, and each plate served as one replicate. For sorted subsets, roughly 200 ng of genomic DNA, equivalent to some 30,000 T cell genomes, went into each replicate PCR. The purified libraries were quantified using a Qubit 3.0 fluorometer, sized with a Bioanalyzer 2100, and then quantified again using the KAPA Library Quantification kit. Every immunoSEQ 96-well plate was sequenced on a separate single-read 150-cycle Illumina NextSeq 550 flow cell. Under the source paper's analysis protocol: Because the immunoSEQ output included only junctional sequences and no quality scores, the filtering could not be the same as the filtering used for full-length reads. Sequences were annotated with PyIR, a Python wrapper for IgBLAST v1.9, and V/J genes and CDR3 were assigned using IMGT germline references. Any read was removed if the V/J assignment was weak (E-value above 1e-6), the CDR3 was missing, or the read contained stop codons, out-of-frame junctions, or ambiguous translated residues. V3J clonotypes were defined by identical inferred V gene, J gene, and CDR3 amino acid sequence. To compute the percentage overlap between repertoires, the number of shared unique clonotypes was divided by the size of the smaller repertoire. Richness of each repertoire was evaluated using RTK rarefaction, the Chao1 estimator, and Recon v2.1 estimates of unobserved clonotypes. OLGA was used to compute generation probabilities for all TCRbeta clonotypes that the gDNA method yielded from several donors. This is the immuneACCESS table as TCRdb keeps it, with only in-frame sequences that have V and J called. A part of the clones is gone; compared with another copy, unresolved V genes explain less than half, and the rest is unexplained. V and J calls and clone size are copied from that table; D and trimming were computed from the DNA. The sample has around 560,000 clones on record, around 96% of them singletons. Approximately 0.11% of the sample goes to the ten largest clones.

CD8 naive samples were CD45RO-negative cells positively selected for CCR7, giving a CD45RA+CCR7+ population that excluded TemRA cells. The donors were healthy, HIV-negative adults who had no recently reported acute infections or vaccinations. Every donor was a Caucasian adult living in Nashville, Tennessee, USA. Blood was obtained by leukapheresis, after which PBMCs were separated by Ficoll-Histopaque density gradient centrifugation and cryopreserved in liquid nitrogen vapor phase. Analytical flow cytometry was used to check the purity and quantity of each magnetically sorted T cell population. Each sorted fraction had its genomic DNA isolated and then quantified by UV absorbance on a Nanodrop 2000c. This sample stems from a study of shared clonotypes between healthy human individuals (dated by TCRdb to 2019 to 2021). As for the study more broadly: The cohort comprised two women and three men aged 18 to 49 years. The study deeply sequenced blood TCR repertoires of roughly five healthy adults to estimate repertoire size and the extent of clonotype sharing between individuals. Between about 0.9 and 10 billion PBMCs per donor were obtained by leukapheresis. To increase sequencing depth and limit assay-specific biases, different laboratories used diverse techniques to prepare libraries and sequence TCR repertoires. For each donor, three plates each were used for CD4 naive and CD4 memory, two plates were used for CD8 naive, and one plate was used for CD8 memory.

Findings and caveats that apply to the study as a whole: Higher generation probabilities were observed for clonotypes shared by all four sorted-subset donors than for non-shared clonotypes. Because the study included a small number of donors, the genetic and exposure-history diversity represented was limited. Naive subsets generally had larger estimated clonotype richness than memory subsets. Rarefaction of sorted-subset datasets indicated incomplete sequencing despite the large sequencing depth. Pairwise subsampling led to the expectation that sequencing depth would affect the degree of clonotype sharing among donors. Only blood was sampled, and tissue TCR repertoires likely differ from those in blood. When several donors were compared, the shared fraction of clonotypes was around 4.6% for naive CD4, about 4% for naive CD8, more than 2% for memory CD4, and around 0.37% for memory CD8.

From its cysteine to its phenylalanine, the CDR3 spans 14 amino acids. The only DNA kept is the CDR3, 42 bases in frame from the first base. The germline V gene supplies CDR1 MDHEN and CDR2 SYDVKM. The V end gives up 3 bases and the J end 5 bases, leaving 5 bases in the junction not matched to a gene. Sequenced material: naive CD8+ T cells sorted from blood. Interpreted using the paper, the cell subset or site label stands for: CD45RA+CCR7+. The sequence is built from TRBV28 and TRBJ2-3, and TRBD2 matches 7 of the central bases. This receptor was taken from a woman under 40 in good health. The DNA sequence reads TGTGCCAGCAGTTTCGGCGGGGAGGGAGATACGCAGTATTTT. This encodes CASSFGGEGDTQYF.